This T cell receptor beta chain emerged from a study of blood T cell repertoires in COVID-19. Study context: Italy, Spain and the United States were the sources of the convalescent and acute COVID-19 samples. The cDNA or gDNA used as material had been derived from T cells, B-cell-depleted T cells, or PBMCs.

The ends lost 5 bases at V and 7 bases at J; junction bases unmatched: 13. Germline CDR1 reads MDHEN; CDR2 reads SYDVKM. The CDR3 is 16 residues long. Enrollees, about 18 to 89 years old, lived in roughly 24 US areas. Sequencing was performed with immunoSEQ multiplex PCR; in TCRdb, only in-frame clones are kept and a portion is missing. The table has fewer than 450,000 clones, more than 75% seen once. The sequenced sample consisted of PBMCs or T cells enriched from blood (not recorded which). The origin of this receptor is a woman aged 18-35 years who had recovered from COVID-19. The rearrangement joins TRBV28 to TRBJ1-4; TRBD1 matches 7 bases. CDR3 DNA sequence: TGTGCCAGCAGTGGCCCTGTACAGGGGTTTGGTGAAAAACTGTTTTTT. It encodes CASSGPVQGFGEKLFF.